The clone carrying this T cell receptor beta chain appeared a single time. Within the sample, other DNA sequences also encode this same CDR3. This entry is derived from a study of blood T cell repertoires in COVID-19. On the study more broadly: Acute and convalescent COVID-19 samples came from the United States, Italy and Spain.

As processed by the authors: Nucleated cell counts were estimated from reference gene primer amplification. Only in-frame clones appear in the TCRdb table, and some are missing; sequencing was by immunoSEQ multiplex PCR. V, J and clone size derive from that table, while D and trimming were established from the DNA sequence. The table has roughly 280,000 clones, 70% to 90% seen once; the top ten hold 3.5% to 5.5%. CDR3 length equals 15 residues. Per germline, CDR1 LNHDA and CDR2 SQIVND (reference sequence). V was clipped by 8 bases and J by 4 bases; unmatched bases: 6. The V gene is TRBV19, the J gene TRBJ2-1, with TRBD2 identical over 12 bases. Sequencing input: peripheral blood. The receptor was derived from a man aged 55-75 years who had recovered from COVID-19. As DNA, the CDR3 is TGTGCCAGTTCTTCGACTAGCGGGAGTTACAATGAGCAGTTCTTC. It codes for CASSSTSGSYNEQFF.